The clone carrying this TCR beta chain was counted ten times or more. These data come from a study of T-cell memory formation after mild COVID-19. Germline CDR1 is DFQATT and CDR2 is SNEGSKA (reference sequence). V was clipped by 1 base and J by 3 bases, with 9 bases between them. This CDR3 has 13 residues. TCRdb fed the 5' RACE reads into MiXCR, producing one record per CDR3 protein. The profile covers about 340,000 distinct CDR3 sequences, with about a sixth appearing a single time and approximately 20% taken by the ten largest. The sequenced sample consisted of PBMCs or a T cell subset sorted from them (not recorded which). This chain joins TRBV20-1 and TRBJ2-5; possible D gene TRBD2, 5 bases. This clonotype was sampled from a man between 18 and 29 years old who had mild COVID-19 (a few samples of this study predate the infection). Cell type and time point are not known. The CDR3 nucleotides are TGCAGTGCTAGAGTAGCCGGGAAAGAGACCCAGTACTTC. This sequence encodes CSARVAGKETQYF.